This TCR beta chain was documented in a study of CD8+ T cells in alopecia areata. As for the study in general: Those patients who were treated received oral tofacitinib, which was given at 5 to 10 mg twice daily for moderate-to-severe alopecia areata. Tofacitinib was given for 6 to 18 months, then stopped for 6 months.

This clone occurred a few times. Its antigen is undetermined. Findings and limits, study-wide: An increase in clonality over normal scalp was evident in lesional scalp, especially alopecia totalis/universalis.

As the sequencing template, cDNA was produced by extracting RNA and reverse transcribing it. The table came from immunoSEQ multiplex PCR; TCRdb's copy has only in-frame clones and leaves some out. The sample holds over 200,000 clones; about 53% are singletons and the top ten take approximately 0.44%. This CDR3 region has 13 residues. Per the germline V gene, CDR1 is MNHEY and CDR2 is SVGAGI. Losses at the gene ends were 5 bases for V and 1 base for J; bases not matched to a gene: 1. The receptor comes from a human donor with alopecia areata. This chain joins TRBV6-5 and TRBJ1-1, with 7 bases lining up with TRBD1. This sample comprised CD4+ T cells sorted from blood, obtained at week 0. In nucleotides, the CDR3 is TGTGCCAGCAGTAGGGACAGGAACACTGAAGCTTTCTTT. It yields the protein CASSRDRNTEAFF.